This T cell receptor (beta chain) was sequenced during a study of T cells in localized non-small cell lung cancer. This table comes from immunoSEQ multiplex PCR, and its TCRdb copy is limited to in-frame clones, with some not included. The sample gives around 130,000 clones, 70% to 90% of which show up once; over 1.5% is in the top ten. This CDR3 has 15 amino acids. Looked up from germline, CDR1 is SGHRS and CDR2 is YFSETQ. V lost 4 bases, J lost 3 bases, and 5 bases stayed unmatched. This specimen was peripheral blood, taken before any cancer treatment. The TCR was taken from a female donor of 60 years or more with stage I lung adenocarcinoma. This rearrangement joins TRBV5-1 to TRBJ2-1; 9 nucleotides agree with TRBD2. The CDR3 DNA sequence: TGCGCCAGCAGCCCGAAAGCGGGAGGCTACAATGAGCAGTTCTTC. Its protein is CASSPKAGGYNEQFF.